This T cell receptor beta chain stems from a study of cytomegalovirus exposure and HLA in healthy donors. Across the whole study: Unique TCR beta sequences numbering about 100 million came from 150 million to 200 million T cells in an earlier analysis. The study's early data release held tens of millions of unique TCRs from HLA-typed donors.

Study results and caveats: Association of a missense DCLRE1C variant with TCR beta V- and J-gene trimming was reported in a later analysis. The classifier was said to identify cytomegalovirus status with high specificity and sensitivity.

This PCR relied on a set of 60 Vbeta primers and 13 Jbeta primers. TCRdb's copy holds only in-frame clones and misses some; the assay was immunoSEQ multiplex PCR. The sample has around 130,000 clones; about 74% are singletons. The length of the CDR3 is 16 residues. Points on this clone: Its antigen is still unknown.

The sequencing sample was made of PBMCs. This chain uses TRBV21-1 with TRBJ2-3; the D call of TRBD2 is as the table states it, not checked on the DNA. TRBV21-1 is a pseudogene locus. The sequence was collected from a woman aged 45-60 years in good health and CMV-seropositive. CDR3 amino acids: CASSKEECGGGDTQYF. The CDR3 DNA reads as TGTGCCAGCAGCAAAGAAGAGTGCGGGGGGGGAGATACGCAGTATTTT.